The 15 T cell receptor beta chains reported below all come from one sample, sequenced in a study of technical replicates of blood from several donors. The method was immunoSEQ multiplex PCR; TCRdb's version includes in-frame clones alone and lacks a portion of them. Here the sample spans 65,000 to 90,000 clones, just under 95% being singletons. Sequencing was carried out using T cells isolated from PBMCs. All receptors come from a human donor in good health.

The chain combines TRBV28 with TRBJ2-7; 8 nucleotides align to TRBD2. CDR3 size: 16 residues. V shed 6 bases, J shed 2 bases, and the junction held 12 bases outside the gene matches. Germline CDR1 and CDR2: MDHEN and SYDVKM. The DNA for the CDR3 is TGTGCCAGCAGATATCGGGAGGGCCCCATCACCTACGAGCAGTACTTC. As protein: CASRYREGPITYEQYF.

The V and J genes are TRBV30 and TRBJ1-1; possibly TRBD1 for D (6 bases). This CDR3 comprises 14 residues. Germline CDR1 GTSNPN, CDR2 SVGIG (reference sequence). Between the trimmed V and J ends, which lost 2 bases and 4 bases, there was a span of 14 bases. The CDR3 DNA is TGTGCCTGGAGTCTCACTTTAGGGGGCACTGAAGCTTTCTTT. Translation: CAWSLTLGGTEAFF.

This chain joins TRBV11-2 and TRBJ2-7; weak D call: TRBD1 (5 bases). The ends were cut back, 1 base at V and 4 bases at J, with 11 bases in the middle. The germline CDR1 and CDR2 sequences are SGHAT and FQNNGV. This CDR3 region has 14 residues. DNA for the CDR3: TGTGCCAGCAGCTTAGGGGGCGGTGCGTACGAGCAGTACTTC. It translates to CASSLGGGAYEQYF.

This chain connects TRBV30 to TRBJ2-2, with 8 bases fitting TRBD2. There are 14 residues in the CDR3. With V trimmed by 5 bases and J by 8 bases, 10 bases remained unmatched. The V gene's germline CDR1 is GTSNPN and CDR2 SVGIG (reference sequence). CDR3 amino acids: CAWGGTSISGELFF. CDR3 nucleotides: TGTGCCTGGGGCGGGACTAGTATATCTGGGGAGCTGTTTTTT. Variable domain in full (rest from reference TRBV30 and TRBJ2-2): SQTIHQWPATLVQPVGSPLSLECTVEGTSNPNLYWYRQAAGRGLQLLFYSVGIGQISSEVPQNLSASRPQDRQFILSSKKLLLSDSGFYLCAWGGTSISGELFFGEGSRLTVL.

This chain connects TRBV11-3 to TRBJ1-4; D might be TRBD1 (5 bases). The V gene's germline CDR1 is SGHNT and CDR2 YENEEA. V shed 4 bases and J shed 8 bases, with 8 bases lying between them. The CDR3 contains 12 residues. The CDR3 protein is CASSSDREKLFF. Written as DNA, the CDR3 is TGTGCCAGCAGCTCAGACAGAGAAAAACTGTTTTTT.

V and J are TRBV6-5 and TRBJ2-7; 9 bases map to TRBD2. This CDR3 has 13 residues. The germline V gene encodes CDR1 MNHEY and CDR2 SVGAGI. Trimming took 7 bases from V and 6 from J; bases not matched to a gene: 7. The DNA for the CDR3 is TGTGCCAGCATCGGGGCTAGCGGGACCGAGCAGTACTTC. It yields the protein CASIGASGTEQYF.

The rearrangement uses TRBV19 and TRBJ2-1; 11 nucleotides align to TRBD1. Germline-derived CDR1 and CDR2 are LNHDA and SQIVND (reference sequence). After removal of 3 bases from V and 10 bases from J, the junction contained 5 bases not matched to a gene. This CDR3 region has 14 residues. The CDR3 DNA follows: TGTGCCAGTAGTATGCGGACAGGGGGCCGGGAGCAGTTCTTC. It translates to CASSMRTGGREQFF.

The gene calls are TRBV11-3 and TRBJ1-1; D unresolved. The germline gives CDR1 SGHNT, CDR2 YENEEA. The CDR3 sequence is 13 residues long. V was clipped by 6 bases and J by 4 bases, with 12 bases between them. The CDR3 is CASRGTGSTEAFF. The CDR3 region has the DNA TGTGCCAGCAGGGGAACGGGGAGCACTGAAGCTTTCTTT.

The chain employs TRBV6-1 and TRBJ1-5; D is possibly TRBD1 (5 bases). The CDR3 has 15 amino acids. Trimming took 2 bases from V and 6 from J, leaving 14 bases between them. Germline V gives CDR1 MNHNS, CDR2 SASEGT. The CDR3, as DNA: TGTGCCAGCAGTGAACCGTACACAGGACCTCAGCCCCAGCATTTT. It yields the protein CASSEPYTGPQPQHF.

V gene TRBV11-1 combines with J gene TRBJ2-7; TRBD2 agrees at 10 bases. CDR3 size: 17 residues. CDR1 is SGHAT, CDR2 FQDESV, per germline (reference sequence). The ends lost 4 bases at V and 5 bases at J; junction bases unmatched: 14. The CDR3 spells CASSSRGSGRYGHEQYF. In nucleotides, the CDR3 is TGTGCCAGCAGCTCTCGGGGTAGCGGGAGGTACGGCCACGAGCAGTACTTC.

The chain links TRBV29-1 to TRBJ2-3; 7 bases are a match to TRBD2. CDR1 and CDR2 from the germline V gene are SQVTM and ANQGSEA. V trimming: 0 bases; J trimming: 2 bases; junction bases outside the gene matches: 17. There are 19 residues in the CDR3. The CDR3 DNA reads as TGCAGCGTTGAAGAAGGGGCATGGGCGGGAGAGCCCTACACAGATACGCAGTATTTT. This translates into CSVEEGAWAGEPYTDTQYF.

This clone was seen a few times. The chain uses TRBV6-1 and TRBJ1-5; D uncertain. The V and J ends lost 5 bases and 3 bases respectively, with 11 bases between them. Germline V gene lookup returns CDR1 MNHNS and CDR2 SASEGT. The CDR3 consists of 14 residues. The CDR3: CASSIIRDNQPQHF. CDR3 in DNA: TGTGCCAGCAGTATTATTCGGGACAATCAGCCCCAGCATTTT.

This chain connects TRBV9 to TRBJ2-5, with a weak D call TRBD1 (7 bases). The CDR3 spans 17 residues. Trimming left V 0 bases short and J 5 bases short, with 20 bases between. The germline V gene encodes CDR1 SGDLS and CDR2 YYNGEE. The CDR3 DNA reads TGTGCCAGCAGCGTAGCTCCCCGGACAGGAGGGCAGGAGACCCAGTACTTC. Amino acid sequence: CASSVAPRTGGQETQYF.

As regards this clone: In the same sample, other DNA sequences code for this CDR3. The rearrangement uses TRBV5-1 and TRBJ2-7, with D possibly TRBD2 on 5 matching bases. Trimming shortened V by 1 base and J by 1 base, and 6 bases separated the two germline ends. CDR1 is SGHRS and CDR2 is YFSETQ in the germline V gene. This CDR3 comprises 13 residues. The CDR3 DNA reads TGCGCCAGCAGCTTGCGGGGATCCTACGAGCAGTACTTC. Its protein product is CASSLRGSYEQYF.

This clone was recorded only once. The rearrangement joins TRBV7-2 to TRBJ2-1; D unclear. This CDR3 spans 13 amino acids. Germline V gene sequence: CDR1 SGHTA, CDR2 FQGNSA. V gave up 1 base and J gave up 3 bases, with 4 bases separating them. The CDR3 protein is CASSLDIYNEQFF. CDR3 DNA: TGTGCCAGCAGCTTAGACATCTACAATGAGCAGTTCTTC.